The subject of this entry is one T cell receptor beta chain. Libraries were prepared by immunoSEQ multiplex PCR; TCRdb keeps only in-frame clonotypes and omits some of them. This sample carries around 36,000 clones, 85% to 90% of them seen once, and the ten largest clones take 7% to 9.5%. The sample originates from a study of PD-1 blockade in classical Hodgkin lymphoma. Brentuximab vedotin exposure varied, and every patient relapsed after autologous stem cell transplantation. CDR3 length: 17 residues. Germline CDR1 SSHAT, CDR2 FNYEAQ (reference sequence). Germline trimming cut 5 bases from V and 7 bases from J; bases unmatched to any gene: 10.

Sequencing was performed on peripheral blood mononuclear cells (PBMCs), taken at baseline. The clonotype was recovered from a human donor with classical Hodgkin lymphoma. The genes are TRBV7-7 and TRBJ2-2, with TRBD2 matching 13 bases. The CDR3, as DNA: TGTGCCAGCAGCCCGGGCCAGGGACTAGCGGGAAGCGGGGAGCTGTTTTTT. It specifies CASSPGQGLAGSGELFF.